This paragraph covers one T cell receptor (beta chain) sequence. The sample is drawn from a study of OX40 agonist ivuxolimab in advanced cancers. The CDR3 is made up of 14 amino acids. V trimming: 3 bases; J trimming: 6 bases; junction bases outside the gene matches: 2. Germline values: CDR1 KGHSH, CDR2 LQKENI. Only in-frame clones appear in the TCRdb table, and some are missing; sequencing was by immunoSEQ multiplex PCR. This table has about 80,000 clones, about 83% appearing once. The material was CD4+ or CD8+ T cells sorted from blood, obtained in a trial of the OX40 agonist ivuxolimab. The rearrangement links TRBV18 to TRBJ2-1, with 10 bases matching TRBD2. This receptor was identified in an adult with an advanced solid tumor such as melanoma, head and neck, liver or kidney cancer. The CDR3 region is CASSPPSGSNEQFF. The CDR3, as DNA: TGTGCCAGCTCACCCCCTAGCGGGAGCAATGAGCAGTTCTTC.